What follows are 24 T cell receptor beta chains derived from one specimen sequenced in a study of identical twins. TCRdb passed the 5' RACE reads through MiXCR, listing each CDR3 protein once. The sample comprises about 220,000 distinct CDR3 sequences, 6.5% of which are singletons, and roughly 15% rests with the top ten. Another study also made use of these data, one on T cells expressing NK-cell markers.

The sequenced sample was CD8+ T cells sorted from blood. These receptors were taken from a woman aged 18-29 years in good health.

The table lists this clonotype with a few counts. The rearrangement links TRBV5-1 to TRBJ2-3; D may be TRBD2 (7 bases). Germline values: CDR1 SGHRS, CDR2 YFSETQ. Between the trimmed V and J ends, which lost 2 bases and 2 bases, there was a span of 18 bases. This CDR3 region has 17 residues. The CDR3 is CASSLRGGLRDTDTQYF. The CDR3 DNA reads TGCGCCAGCAGCTTAAGGGGGGGCCTACGAGACACAGATACGCAGTATTTT.

The rearrangement joins TRBV7-9 to TRBJ2-7, with TRBD1 matching over 7 bases. The germline gives CDR1 SEHNR, CDR2 FQNEAQ (reference sequence). This CDR3 contains 15 residues. V shed 4 bases, J shed 6 bases, and the junction held 12 bases outside the gene matches. The CDR3 reads CASSWDSSAQGEQYF. Here the CDR3 DNA reads TGTGCCAGCAGCTGGGACAGCTCCGCCCAAGGCGAGCAGTACTTC. The complete variable domain, with remaining parts taken from reference TRBV7-9 and TRBJ2-7, reads DTGVSQNPRHKITKRGQNVTFRCDPISEHNRLYWYRQTLGQGPEFLTYFQNEAQLEKSRLLSDRFSAERPKGSFSTLEIQRTEQGDSAMYLCASSWDSSAQGEQYFGPGTRLTVT.

The rearrangement joins TRBV20-1 to TRBJ2-3; TRBD1 might be the D (6 bases). This CDR3 region has 14 residues. V lost 6 bases, J lost 0 bases, and 13 bases lay in between. CDR1 is DFQATT and CDR2 is SNEGSKA in the germline V gene (reference sequence). CDR3 loop: CSARTALSTDTQYF. Written as DNA, the CDR3 is TGCAGTGCAAGGACAGCCCTTAGCACAGATACGCAGTATTTT.

This clonotype was seen more than once but under ten times. V usage is TRBV5-6 and J usage is TRBJ1-2; the D is unclear. CDR1 and CDR2 (germline): SGHDT, YYEEEE. The CDR3 length is 13 residues. V lost 0 bases, J lost 4 bases, and 7 bases lay in between. The CDR3 DNA reads as TGTGCCAGCAGCTTGGGAGTCGGCTATGGCTACACCTTC. It specifies CASSLGVGYGYTF.

The CDR3 spells CASSFRAVEKLFF. In DNA, the CDR3 is TGTGCCAGCAGCTTCAGGGCCGTCGAAAAACTGTTTTTT. The chain recombines TRBV7-9 with TRBJ1-4; TRBD1 might be the D (5 bases). Germline CDR1 and CDR2: SEHNR and FQNEAQ (reference sequence). The V end lost 3 bases, the J end lost 8 bases, and 10 bases lay between the germline ends. The CDR3 has 13 residues.

The gene calls are TRBV10-2 and TRBJ2-3; possibly TRBD1 for D (6 bases). The CDR3 has 14 amino acids. The V and J ends lost 7 bases and 2 bases respectively, with 13 bases between them. The germline gives CDR1 WSHSY, CDR2 SAAADI. The CDR3 nucleotides are TGCGCCAGCAATTTCAAGGGGGACACAGATACGCAGTATTTT. Its protein is CASNFKGDTDTQYF.

This clonotype was seen only a few times. V and J are TRBV29-1 and TRBJ1-1; 12 positions match TRBD1. Germline CDR1 and CDR2: SQVTM and ANQGSEA. CDR3 length: 12 amino acids. The trim removed 7 bases at V and 11 bases at J, leaving 8 bases unmatched. CDR3 DNA sequence: TGCAGCGGTGGGACAGGGGGCTTGGTTGCTTTCTTT. Translation: CSGGTGGLVAFF. The full variable domain, completed using reference TRBV29-1 and TRBJ1-1, is SAVISQKPSRDICQRGTSLTIQCQVDSQVTMMFWYRQQPGQSLTLIATANQGSEATYESGFVIDKFPISRPNLTFSTLTVSNMSPEDSSIYLCSGGTGGLVAFFGQGTRLTVV.

The CDR3 DNA follows: TGTGCCAGCAGCTCAGGCGCGATCCACACAGATACGCAGTATTTT. Its translation: CASSSGAIHTDTQYF. This chain joins TRBV11-2 and TRBJ2-3; D is uncertain. This CDR3 region has 15 residues. CDR1 is SGHAT, CDR2 FQNNGV, per germline. V was clipped by 4 bases and J by 2 bases, with 13 bases between them.

The V and J genes are TRBV12-3 or TRBV12-4 and TRBJ2-1, with TRBD2 as a possible D gene (6 bases). V lost 3 bases to trimming and J lost 8 bases, with 8 bases between them. This CDR3 contains 12 residues. CDR3 in DNA: TGTGCCAGCAGTTTTGGGGGGTATGAGCAGTTCTTC. Translating it yields CASSFGGYEQFF.

This clonotype was found a few times. The CDR3 spells CATLEMTREQYF. DNA for the CDR3: TGTGCCACCCTGGAAATGACCCGGGAGCAGTACTTC. V is TRBV11-2 and J is TRBJ2-7; D remains ambiguous. CDR1 and CDR2 (germline): SGHAT, FQNNGV. V dropped 10 bases and J dropped 7 bases, with 17 bases sitting between them. The length of the CDR3 is 12 residues.

This clonotype was seen a handful of times. The V gene is TRBV30, the J gene TRBJ2-3; D is possibly TRBD1 or TRBD2 (6 bases each). Trimming removed 4 bases at V and 4 bases at J, with 21 bases between. CDR3 length: 16 residues. Germline V gene data show CDR1 as GTSNPN and CDR2 as SVGIG (reference sequence). The CDR3 loop reads CAWTQGGSARADTQYF. The DNA for the CDR3 is TGTGCCTGGACCCAAGGGGGGAGCGCCAGGGCAGATACGCAGTATTTT. Drawing the rest from reference TRBV30 and TRBJ2-3, the complete variable domain is SQTIHQWPATLVQPVGSPLSLECTVEGTSNPNLYWYRQAAGRGLQLLFYSVGIGQISSEVPQNLSASRPQDRQFILSSKKLLLSDSGFYLCAWTQGGSARADTQYFGPGTRLTVL.

The chain links TRBV3-1 to TRBJ2-1; D tentatively fits TRBD1 or TRBD2 (6 bases each). CDR3 size: 15 residues. Per the germline V gene, CDR1 is LGHDT and CDR2 is YNNKEL (reference sequence). Trimming pared 0 bases from V and 10 bases from J, leaving 16 bases between. The CDR3, as DNA: TGTGCCAGCAGCCAAGATCTGGGTGGGGGGCTGGAGCAGTTCTTC. Protein sequence: CASSQDLGGGLEQFF.

By share of the sample, this clonotype is medium-sized (0.01 to 0.1%). V usage is TRBV20-1 and J usage is TRBJ1-1; unclear D gene. Trimming took off 0 bases at V and 7 bases at J, with 15 bases between the two ends. The CDR3 is made up of 14 amino acids. Germline-derived CDR1 and CDR2 are DFQATT and SNEGSKA (reference sequence). The CDR3 DNA reads as TGCAGTGCTAGAGAAGGTGCTGAGCCCAATGAAGCTTTCTTT. This translates into CSAREGAEPNEAFF.

In its sample, this clonotype was seen a few times. V gene TRBV12-3 or TRBV12-4 combines with J gene TRBJ2-1, with 16 positions matching TRBD2. The CDR3 consists of 18 residues. V was clipped by 5 bases and J by 0 bases; unmatched bases: 4. As DNA, the CDR3 is TGTGCCAGCAGTGGGACTAGCGGGAGGGAAAGCTCCTACAATGAGCAGTTCTTC. Translating it yields CASSGTSGRESSYNEQFF.

The chain has TRBV13 and TRBJ2-6; D is unresolved. CDR1 is PRHDT, CDR2 FYEKMQ, per germline (reference sequence). This CDR3 region has 15 residues. Trimming stripped 0 bases from V and 1 base from J, with 4 bases between. The CDR3 region has the DNA TGTGCCAGCAGCTTAGGCCGGTCTGGGGCCAACGTCCTGACTTTC. This encodes CASSLGRSGANVLTF.

This clonotype came up many times. This chain connects TRBV4-1 to TRBJ2-2, with a possible D match to TRBD2 (5 bases). CDR1 MGHRA and CDR2 YSYEKL come from the germline V gene. CDR3 length: 16 amino acids. Trimming shortened V by 1 base and J by 9 bases, and 18 bases separated the two germline ends. The CDR3 DNA reads as TGCGCCAGCAGCCAAGCCTATTCATCGGGGAATCGGGAGCTGTTTTTT. Translating gives CASSQAYSSGNRELFF.

The table lists this clonotype with many counts. This sequence joins TRBV20-1 and TRBJ2-7; 12 bases match TRBD2. Losses at the gene ends were 1 base for V and 8 bases for J; bases not matched to a gene: 3. The CDR3 extends over 13 amino acids. The germline V gene encodes CDR1 DFQATT and CDR2 SNEGSKA (reference sequence). The CDR3 nucleotides read TGCAGTGCTAGAGGACTAGCGGGAGATAAGCAGTACTTC. This codes for CSARGLAGDKQYF.

The rearrangement links TRBV9 to TRBJ2-1; D may be TRBD1 (6 bases). V shed 2 bases and J shed 9 bases, with 18 bases lying between them. Germline lookup yields CDR1 SGDLS and CDR2 YYNGEE. The CDR3 is 15 amino acids. The CDR3 DNA reads as TGTGCCAGCAGCGTGGGGCACAGGGAGACTATTGAGCAGTTCTTC. Encoded protein: CASSVGHRETIEQFF.

The chain combines TRBV29-1 with TRBJ2-1; D not resolved. This CDR3 is built from 13 residues. Trimming removed 3 bases at V and 0 bases at J, with 6 bases between. Germline V gene sequence: CDR1 SQVTM, CDR2 ANQGSEA. In nucleotides, the CDR3 is TGCAGCGTTGAGGTGAGCTCCTACAATGAGCAGTTCTTC. The encoded protein is CSVEVSSYNEQFF.

This clonotype showed up just a few times. The genes are TRBV2 and TRBJ2-7; D is possibly TRBD2 (7 bases). The V and J ends lost 10 bases and 2 bases respectively, with 9 bases between them. This CDR3 is 11 amino acids long. CDR1 is SNHLY, CDR2 FYNNEI, per germline. The chain's CDR3 is CATGGPYEQYF. CDR3 bases: TGTGCCACCGGGGGGCCCTACGAGCAGTACTTC.

This sequence joins TRBV5-6 and TRBJ2-3, with D possibly being TRBD1 or TRBD2 (5 bases each). Germline V lookup: CDR1 SGHDT, CDR2 YYEEEE. The CDR3 consists of 15 residues. V was cut by 4 bases and J by 2 bases, with 14 bases left in between. The CDR3 reads CASSLGTWLTDTQYF. The CDR3 DNA reads TGTGCCAGCAGCCTAGGGACCTGGCTCACAGATACGCAGTATTTT.

The chain uses TRBV9 and TRBJ2-7; TRBD1 agrees at 8 bases. J gave up 1 base and V 4 bases, and 7 bases lay outside the gene matches. The germline gives CDR1 SGDLS, CDR2 YYNGEE. CDR3 length: 15 residues. The DNA for the CDR3 is TGTGCCAGCAGCCTTTCGAACAGGGGGTCCTACGAGCAGTACTTC. Translation gives CASSLSNRGSYEQYF.

This clonotype showed up just a few times. The chain employs TRBV4-1 and TRBJ2-7; TRBD1 or TRBD2 may be the D gene (6 bases each). Germline V gene lookup returns CDR1 MGHRA and CDR2 YSYEKL. The CDR3 loop spans 18 amino acids. The V gene lost 0 bases and the J gene lost 3 bases, with 21 bases spanning the gap. The CDR3 DNA sequence: TGCGCCAGCAGCCAAGATTGGGACGGAGGGGGGAATTACTACGAGCAGTACTTC. This sequence encodes CASSQDWDGGGNYYEQYF.

J is TRBJ1-5 and V is TRBV6-5; no definite D call. The germline V gene has CDR1 MNHEY and CDR2 SVGAGI. The CDR3 totals 15 residues. V dropped 2 bases and J dropped 5 bases, with 13 bases sitting between them. CDR3 sequence (DNA): TGTGCCAGCAGTTACGCGCCGGGGATGCATCAGCCCCAGCATTTT. Translating it yields CASSYAPGMHQPQHF.